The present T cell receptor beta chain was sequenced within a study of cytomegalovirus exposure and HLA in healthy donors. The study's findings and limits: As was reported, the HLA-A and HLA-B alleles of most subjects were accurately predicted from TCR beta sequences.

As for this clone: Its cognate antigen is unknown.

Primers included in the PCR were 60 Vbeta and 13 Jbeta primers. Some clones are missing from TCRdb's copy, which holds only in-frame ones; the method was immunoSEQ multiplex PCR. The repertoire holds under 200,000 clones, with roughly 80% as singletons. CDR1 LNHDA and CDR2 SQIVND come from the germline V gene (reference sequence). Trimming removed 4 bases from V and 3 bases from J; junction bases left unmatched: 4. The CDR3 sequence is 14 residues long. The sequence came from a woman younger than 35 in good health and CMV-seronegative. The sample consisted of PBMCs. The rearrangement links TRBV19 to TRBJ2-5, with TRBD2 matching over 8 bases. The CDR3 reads CASSTSLAEETQYF. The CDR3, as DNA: TGTGCCAGTAGTACGTCACTAGCGGAAGAGACCCAGTACTTC.